This TCR beta chain was retrieved from a study of human T cells and chemical hapten exposure. General observations from the study: After DPC sensitization, TCRs above 1 in 1000 frequency showed no change.

MiXCR, run by TCRdb on the RACE reads, gives a single entry per CDR3 protein. Here the sample spans some 350,000 distinct CDR3 sequences, about 6.3% being singletons. Time point specified: patch test 2, 6 weeks after DPC sensitization. Treatment given: therapeutic diphenylcyclopropenone sensitization with weekly scalp DPC. With respect to this clonotype: Its antigen remains unknown.

The germline V gene has CDR1 SNHLY and CDR2 FYNNEI. The CDR3 has 14 amino acids. V was clipped by 2 bases and J by 4 bases, with 6 bases between them. Source: whole blood, taken in connection with sensitization to the hapten diphenylcyclopropenone (DPC). The chain couples TRBV2 to TRBJ2-6; a possible D gene is TRBD1 (6 bases). This TCR derives from a woman aged 18-35 years with alopecia areata. Some clones in this sample may be carry-over from other donors' samples. This chain's CDR3 is CASSEQGGANVLTF. The CDR3 nucleotides are TGTGCCAGCAGTGAACAGGGGGGGGCCAACGTCCTGACTTTC.